This TCR beta chain was obtained from a study of neurological immune-mediated disorders. The unsorted libraries were made from 2 million PBMCs kept at -80 C. The germline gives CDR1 DFQATT, CDR2 SNEGSKA (reference sequence). The trim removed 3 bases at V and 2 bases at J, leaving 8 bases unmatched. This CDR3 is built from 16 residues. Study results and limitations: The most TCR clonal expansion was seen in HTLV-1-associated myelopathy, and the least was seen in multiple sclerosis, which fell below healthy controls.

As for the cDNA, it was generated by 5'RACE with 10-nucleotide random UMIs. Via MiXCR, TCRdb re-called the 5' RACE reads, giving one row per CDR3 protein. Of around 62,000 distinct CDR3 sequences in the sample, more than 3.5% are singletons; the top ten hold 2.6%. This clonotype was found many times. The antigen remains undetermined. This receptor was obtained from a man aged 50 or older with multiple sclerosis. Sample: PBMCs. The chain combines TRBV20-1 with TRBJ2-3; 10 bases are shared with TRBD2. CDR3 coding DNA: TGCAGTGCTAGGGGGGTAGCGGGGGGCCACACAGATACGCAGTATTTT. Translation gives CSARGVAGGHTDTQYF.